Given below is one T cell receptor beta chain in context. As yet, its antigen is unknown. This sample was included in a study of beta chain features in type 1 diabetes. CDR1 GTSNPN and CDR2 SVGIG come from the germline V gene (reference sequence). Trimming removed 2 bases from V and 9 bases from J, with 20 bases in between. The length of the CDR3 is 16 residues. Every isolated RNA sample was fully reverse transcribed, so sequencing captured expressed TCRB transcripts. Assay: immunoSEQ multiplex PCR; the TCRdb copy retains only in-frame clones and omits some. The sample shows some 640,000 clones, over 11% of them seen only once. Points from the study as a whole: Patients with Type 1 diabetes showed moderately but significantly shorter TCRB CDR3s in all four CD4+ subsets.

Material: naive CD4+ T cells from blood. The receptor was derived from a man between 18 and 35 years old with type 1 diabetes. The chain is built from TRBV30 and TRBJ1-6; a weak D match, TRBD1 (6 bases). CDR3 nucleotides: TGTGCCTGGAGTTCCTATAAGGGGCAGACAGGTTCACCCCTCCACTTT. Translated: CAWSSYKGQTGSPLHF.